A selection of T cell receptor beta chains follows, all from one sample in a study of blood T cell repertoires in COVID-19. Produced via immunoSEQ multiplex PCR; TCRdb's table is partial and in-frame only. The data hold hundreds of thousands of clones, with 87% observed a single time. The sequencing sample was made of peripheral blood. The receptor set was obtained from a man between 18 and 35 years old with active or convalescent COVID-19. The CDR3 runs from the conserved cysteine through the conserved F or W. A D gene is named only where the DNA matches it firmly. Size tells how often a clone was seen (once, few, many) or the class of an expanded clone, and some rows leave it out.

abundance	v_gene	j_gene	d_gene	CDR3aa	CDR3nt
.	TRBV28	TRBJ1-4	.	CASSLRTGSEKLFF	TGTGCCAGCAGTTTAAGAACGGGGAGTGAAAAACTGTTTTTT
.	TRBV6-2/TRBV6-3	TRBJ2-2	.	CASSLTGENTGELFF	TGTGCCAGCAGCCTGACAGGCGAAAACACCGGGGAGCTGTTTTTT
once	TRBV7-9	TRBJ2-5	.	CASSPTAREPLKETLNF	TGTGCCAGCAGCCCCACGGCCCGGGAGCCGTTAAAAGAGACCCTGAACTTC
.	TRBV21-1	TRBJ2-3	.	CASSLVRLAGNYTQYF	TGTGCCAGCAGCCTCGTGAGGCTAGCGGGAAATTATACGCAGTATTTT
once	TRBV19	TRBJ2-7	.	CASSISDHFSYEQYF	TGTGCCAGTAGTATAAGTGATCACTTTTCTTACGAGCAGTACTTC
.	TRBV4-2	TRBJ1-3	.	CASSQVGGGRAGNTIYF	TGTGCCAGCAGCCAAGTCGGCGGGGGGCGAGCTGGAAACACCATATATTTT
.	TRBV19	TRBJ2-2	TRBD1	CASRTGANTGELFF	TGTGCCAGTCGGACAGGCGCTAACACCGGGGAGCTGTTTTTT
.	TRBV18	TRBJ1-1	.	CASSPKEEAFF	TGTGCCAGCTCACCAAAGGAGGAAGCTTTCTTT
.	TRBV27	TRBJ1-1	.	CASSAGGTEAFF	TGTGCCAGCAGCGCCGGGGGGACTGAAGCTTTCTTT
.	TRBV27	TRBJ1-4	TRBD1	CASADREGAKLFF	TGTGCCAGCGCAGACAGGGAAGGGGCAAAACTGTTTTTT
.	TRBV2	TRBJ1-4	.	CASSEQGLGNEKLFF	TGTGCCAGCAGTGAACAGGGACTAGGTAATGAAAAACTGTTTTTT
.	TRBV19	TRBJ2-1	TRBD2	CATETGGAYNEQFF	TGTGCCACCGAAACGGGGGGGGCCTACAATGAGCAGTTCTTC
.	TRBV6-6	TRBJ1-4	.	CASSYTQFNEKLFF	TGTGCCAGCAGTTACACACAGTTTAATGAAAAACTGTTTTTT
.	TRBV7-2	TRBJ1-2	.	CASSLGAPNYGYTF	TGTGCCAGCAGCTTAGGGGCGCCTAACTATGGCTACACCTTC
.	TRBV7-9	TRBJ1-1	.	CASSSVQGLSETEAFF	TGTGCCAGCAGTTCCGTTCAGGGACTAAGCGAAACTGAAGCTTTCTTT
once	TRBV10-3	TRBJ2-7	.	CATGGGTSKASYEQYF	TGTGCCACCGGGGGAGGAACCAGTAAAGCCTCCTACGAGCAGTACTTC
.	TRBV4-1	TRBJ1-6	TRBD1	CASSQIPGQGYSPLHF	TGCGCCAGCAGCCAAATACCGGGACAGGGTTATTCACCCCTCCACTTT
.	TRBV11-2	TRBJ2-1	TRBD2	CASSPGLAKSHEQFF	TGTGCCAGCTCTCCGGGACTAGCGAAGAGTCATGAGCAGTTCTTC
.	TRBV3-1/TRBV3-2	TRBJ1-6	.	CASSQAGRVGSPLHF	TGTGCCAGCAGCCAAGCCGGCAGGGTCGGTTCACCCCTCCACTTT
.	TRBV5-6	TRBJ2-1	.	CASSFRASRGEQFF	TGTGCCAGCAGCTTCCGCGCTAGCAGGGGTGAGCAGTTCTTC
.	TRBV12-5	TRBJ2-7	TRBD1	CASAPTGTATYEQYF	TGTGCTAGTGCCCCTACCGGGACAGCAACCTACGAGCAGTACTTC
.	TRBV7-9	TRBJ1-1	.	CASSLLPNTEAFF	TGTGCCAGCAGCTTACTCCCGAACACTGAAGCTTTCTTT
.	TRBV30	TRBJ1-5	.	CAWSAGNNQPQHF	TGTGCCTGGAGTGCCGGGAACAATCAGCCCCAGCATTTT
.	TRBV10-3	TRBJ1-2	TRBD1	CAIPGSGQDSNYGYTF	TGTGCCATTCCCGGGTCCGGACAGGATTCTAACTATGGCTACACCTTC
.	TRBV12-5	TRBJ1-3	.	CASGLKGGNTIYF	TGTGCTAGTGGTTTGAAGGGGGGAAACACCATATATTTT
.	TRBV27	TRBJ1-2	TRBD1	CASRITGGDYGYTF	TGTGCCAGCAGGATCACAGGGGGCGACTATGGCTACACCTTC
.	TRBV5-4	TRBJ1-3	.	CASPPPSRAF	TGTGCCAGCCCCCCCCCGTCTCGAGCCTTT
.	TRBV10-3	TRBJ1-5	.	CAISERAPQPQHF	TGTGCCATCAGTGAGCGCGCCCCTCAGCCCCAGCATTTT
many	TRBV7-9	TRBJ2-2	TRBD1	CASSLFGSGQGNTGELFF	TGTGCCAGCAGCTTATTTGGCTCTGGACAGGGAAACACCGGGGAGCTGTTTTTT
.	TRBV5-1	TRBJ2-7	TRBD1	CASRRQGDGEQYF	TGCGCCAGCAGAAGACAGGGCGATGGCGAGCAGTACTTC
.	TRBV6-5	TRBJ1-2	TRBD1	CASSRGTDTSHTF	TGTGCCAGCAGCAGGGGGACAGATACCTCGCACACCTTC
few	TRBV13	TRBJ2-1	TRBD1	CASSFGTGFGNEQFF	TGTGCCAGCAGCTTCGGGACAGGGTTTGGCAATGAGCAGTTCTTC
few	TRBV12-5	TRBJ1-1	.	CASGRGGWTEAFF	TGTGCTAGTGGTCGGGGGGGGTGGACTGAAGCTTTCTTT
.	TRBV11-3	TRBJ2-1	.	CASSLVVGTQFF	TGTGCCAGCAGCTTAGTAGTCGGTACGCAGTTCTTC
.	TRBV5-4	TRBJ1-1	.	CASSPRAPGGTEAFF	TGTGCCAGCAGCCCACGAGCGCCGGGGGGGACTGAAGCTTTCTTT
.	TRBV4-2	TRBJ1-2	TRBD1	CASSRDRNDYGYTF	TGTGCCAGCAGCCGGGACAGGAATGACTATGGCTACACCTTC
.	TRBV9	TRBJ2-1	TRBD2	CASSVGLAGGNEQFF	TGTGCCAGCAGCGTGGGACTAGCGGGAGGCAATGAGCAGTTCTTC
.	TRBV7-2	TRBJ1-5	.	CASSFLGGNQPQHF	TGTGCCAGCAGCTTTTTGGGGGGAAATCAGCCCCAGCATTTT
.	TRBV9	TRBJ2-1	TRBD2	CASSPGGSGLAGAGEQFF	TGTGCCAGCAGCCCAGGGGGAAGCGGTCTAGCGGGAGCGGGTGAGCAGTTCTTC
.	TRBV28	TRBJ2-2	.	CASKGGPPNTGELFF	TGTGCCAGCAAAGGTGGGCCGCCGAACACCGGGGAGCTGTTTTTT